This entry concerns a single T cell receptor beta chain. Its antigen remains unknown. The sample originates from a study of T cell responses to AZD1222 COVID-19 vaccine. V lost 3 bases, J lost 5 bases, and 14 bases lay in between. The length of the CDR3 is 14 residues. Germline V CDR1 and CDR2: SGHKS, YYEKEE (reference sequence). Repertoires were generated with immunoSEQ multiplex PCR, while TCRdb's copy carries only in-frame clones and drops some. The sample carries around 160,000 clones, 90% to 95% recorded once. General study results and limits: Within unmutated variant regions lay the reported targets of nearly half of spike-specific TCRs.

The sequenced sample was peripheral blood, obtained 28 days after the second AZD1222 dose. This chain joins TRBV5-5 and TRBJ2-5; a possible D gene is TRBD1 (6 bases). This clonotype originated in an adult who received the AZD1222 COVID-19 vaccine. The CDR3 sequence: CASSSGHPLETQYF. CDR3 nucleotide sequence: TGTGCCAGCAGCTCGGGACATCCTCTCGAGACCCAGTACTTC.